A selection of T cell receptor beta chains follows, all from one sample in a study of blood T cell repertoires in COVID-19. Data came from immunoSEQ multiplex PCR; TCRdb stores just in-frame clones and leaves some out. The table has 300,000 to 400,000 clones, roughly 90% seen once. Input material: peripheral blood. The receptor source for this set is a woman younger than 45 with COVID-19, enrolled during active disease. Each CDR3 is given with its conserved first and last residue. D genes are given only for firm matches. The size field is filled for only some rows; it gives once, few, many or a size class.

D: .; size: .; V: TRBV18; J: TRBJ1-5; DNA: TGTGCCAGCTCACCGGGGCAGGTCAATCAGCCCCAGCATTTT; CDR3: CASSPGQVNQPQHF
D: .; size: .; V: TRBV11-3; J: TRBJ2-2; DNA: TGTGCCAGCAGCTTACAGACTGGTATTAACACCGGGGAGCTGTTTTTT; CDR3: CASSLQTGINTGELFF
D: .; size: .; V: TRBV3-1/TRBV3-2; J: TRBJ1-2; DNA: TGTGCCAGCAGCCAAGCCGGGGGGAACTATGGCTACACCTTC; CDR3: CASSQAGGNYGYTF
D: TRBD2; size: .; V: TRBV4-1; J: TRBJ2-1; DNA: TGCGCCAGCAGCCAAGACCCTGGGACTAGCGGGGGAGAGCAGTTCTTC; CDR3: CASSQDPGTSGGEQFF
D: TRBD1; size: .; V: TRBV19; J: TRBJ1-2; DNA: TGTGCCAGTAGTACGGACAGGTACCGCAACGTTGGGGCTACGTATGGCTACACCTTC; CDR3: CASSTDRYRNVGATYGYTF
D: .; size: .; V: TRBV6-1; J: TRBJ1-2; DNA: TGTGCCAGCAGTGAATCTGGGGGCCCGTCGGATGGCTACACCTTC; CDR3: CASSESGGPSDGYTF
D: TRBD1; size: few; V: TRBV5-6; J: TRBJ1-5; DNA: TGTGCCAGCAGCTTGGCCACAGGGGGCTATCAGCCCCAGCATTTT; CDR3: CASSLATGGYQPQHF
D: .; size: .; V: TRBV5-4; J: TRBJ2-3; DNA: TGTGCCAGCAGCCCCCCTATGGGTGCGAGGGCAGATACGCAGTATTTT; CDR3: CASSPPMGARADTQYF
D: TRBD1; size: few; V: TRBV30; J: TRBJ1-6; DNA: TGTGCCTGGACCCCTGACTACAGGGGTTTGGGATCACCCCTCCACTTT; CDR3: CAWTPDYRGLGSPLHF
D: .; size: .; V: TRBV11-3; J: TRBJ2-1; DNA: TGTGCCAGCAGCTTAGGCCACTCCTCCAATGAGCAGTTCTTC; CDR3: CASSLGHSSNEQFF